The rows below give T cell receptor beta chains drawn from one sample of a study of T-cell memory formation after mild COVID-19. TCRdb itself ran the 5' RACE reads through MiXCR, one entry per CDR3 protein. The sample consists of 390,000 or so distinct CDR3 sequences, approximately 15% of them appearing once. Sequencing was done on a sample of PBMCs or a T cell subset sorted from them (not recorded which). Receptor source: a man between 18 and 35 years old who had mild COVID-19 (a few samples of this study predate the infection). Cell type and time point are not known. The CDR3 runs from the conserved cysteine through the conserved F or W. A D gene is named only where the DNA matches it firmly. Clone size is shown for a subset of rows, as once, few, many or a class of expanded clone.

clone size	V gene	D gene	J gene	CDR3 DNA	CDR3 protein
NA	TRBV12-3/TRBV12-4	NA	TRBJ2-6	TGTGCCAGCAGTTTTAGGTGGGCCAACGTCCTGACTTTC	CASSFRWANVLTF
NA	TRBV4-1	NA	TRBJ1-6	TGCGCCAGCAGCCAAGCTTTGACAGCTAGGCGAAAAGGCTCACCCCTCCACTTT	CASSQALTARRKGSPLHF
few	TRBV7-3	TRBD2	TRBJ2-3	TGTGCCAGCAGCTTTCGGGGGGTGGTTGCAGATACGCAGTATTTT	CASSFRGVVADTQYF
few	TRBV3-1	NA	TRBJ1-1	TGTGCCAGCAGCTGGGACACCAATGAAGCTTTCTTT	CASSWDTNEAFF
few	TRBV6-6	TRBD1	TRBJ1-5	TGTGCCAGCAGTCTTTGGACAGGGGGCGGAGAGCTTAATCAGCCCCAGCATTTT	CASSLWTGGGELNQPQHF
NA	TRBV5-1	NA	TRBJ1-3	TGCGCCAGCAGCCCCGGACAGACCTCTGGAAACACCATATATTTT	CASSPGQTSGNTIYF
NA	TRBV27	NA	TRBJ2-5	TGTGCCAGCAGTCCACGCCCCCCTCGGACAGTCCAAGAGACCCAGTACTTC	CASSPRPPRTVQETQYF
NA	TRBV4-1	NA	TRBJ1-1	TGCGCCAGCAGCCACCCCTCGGGACCGGGCACTGAAGCTTTCTTT	CASSHPSGPGTEAFF
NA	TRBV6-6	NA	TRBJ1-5	TGTGCCAGCAGTTTCCCCAGGGAGGGCAATCAGCCCCAGCATTTT	CASSFPREGNQPQHF
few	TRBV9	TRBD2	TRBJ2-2	TGTGCCAGCAGCCCACGGGGACTAGCGGGGAGCGGAGGGGAGCTGTTTTTT	CASSPRGLAGSGGELFF
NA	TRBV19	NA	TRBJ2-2	TGTGCCAGTAGTACTACGGGGGGCCTCGGCGGGGAGCTGTTTTTT	CASSTTGGLGGELFF
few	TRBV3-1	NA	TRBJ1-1	TGTGCCAGCAGCCCCCAAGGGGGAAAAGCTTTCTTT	CASSPQGGKAFF
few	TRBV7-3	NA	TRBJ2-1	TGTGCCAGCAGCTTAGGGCTAGTTGACTCGAATGAGCAGTTCTTC	CASSLGLVDSNEQFF
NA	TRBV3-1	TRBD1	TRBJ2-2	TGTGCCAGCAGCCAAACAGGGGGCGGCGGGGAGCTGTTTTTT	CASSQTGGGGELFF
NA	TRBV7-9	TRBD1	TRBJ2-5	TGTGCCAGCAGCAACACAGGGGTCGAGACCCAGTACTTC	CASSNTGVETQYF
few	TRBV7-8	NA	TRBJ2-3	TGTGCCAGCAGCTTAGCGGTGGGGGGCGCCCCCGGGGATACGCAGTATTTT	CASSLAVGGAPGDTQYF
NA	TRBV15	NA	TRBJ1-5	TGTGCCACCAGCAGAGATTACGGGGGATGGGGACAGCCCCAGCATTTT	CATSRDYGGWGQPQHF
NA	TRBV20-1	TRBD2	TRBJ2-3	TGCAGTGCAAGGACTAGCGGGGCGACCACAGATACGCAGTATTTT	CSARTSGATTDTQYF
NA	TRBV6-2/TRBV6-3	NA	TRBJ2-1	TGTGCCAGCAGCCCACAGGGATCCAATGAGCAGTTCTTC	CASSPQGSNEQFF
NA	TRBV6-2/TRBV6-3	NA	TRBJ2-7	TGTGCCAGCAGTGAGCCCTCCCTCTACGAGCAGTACTTC	CASSEPSLYEQYF
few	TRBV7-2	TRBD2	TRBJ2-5	TGTGCCAGCACCTTTCGCGGGGGAGTCCGAGAGACCCAGTACTTC	CASTFRGGVRETQYF